The clone carrying this T cell receptor (beta chain) was counted once. The CDR3 runs 14 residues. The germline V gene has CDR1 MNHEY and CDR2 SVGEGT. Trimming removed 6 bases from V and 5 bases from J; junction bases left unmatched: 9. This specimen belongs to a study of blood T cell repertoires in COVID-19. Produced via immunoSEQ multiplex PCR; TCRdb's table is partial and in-frame only. The sample holds some 150,000 clones; more than 75% are singletons and the top ten take over 2%. V usage is TRBV6-2 or TRBV6-3 and J usage is TRBJ2-7; 8 nucleotides match TRBD1. The receptor's source is a man aged 45-60 years with active COVID-19. Source material: peripheral blood. CDR3 sequence reads: CASSSATGVHEQYF. The CDR3 DNA follows: TGTGCCAGCAGCTCCGCGACAGGGGTCCACGAGCAGTACTTC.